This TCR beta chain was recovered during a study of T cells in Graves' hyperthyroidism and ophthalmopathy. General study findings and limits: The model predicted ophthalmopathy a median around six months before onset.

There were TCR beta CDR3 regions amplified from RNA transcripts. HTBI primers drove first-round RT-PCR of the TCR CDR3. Via MiXCR, TCRdb re-called the multiplex PCR reads, giving one row per CDR3 protein. The repertoire holds 500,000 to 600,000 distinct CDR3 sequences, with around 43% as singletons. Germline values: CDR1 SEHNR, CDR2 FQNEAQ (reference sequence). With 8 bases removed from V and 6 bases from J, the gap between germline ends came to 11 bases. The length of the CDR3 is 12 residues. With regard to this clonotype: Its target is not known.

Orbital computed tomography, thyroid ultrasound, serum thyroxine and TRAb, and clinical symptoms together informed the diagnoses. The clonotype originates from an adult woman with Graves' disease, either hyperthyroidism or ophthalmopathy (not recorded which). This rearrangement joins TRBV7-9 to TRBJ1-5; D might be TRBD1 (6 bases). The sample was peripheral blood or thyroid tissue (not recorded which). DNA for the CDR3: TGTGCCAGCCAAACAGGGAGTCAGCCCCAGCATTTT. Protein product: CASQTGSQPQHF.